This T cell receptor (beta chain) was retrieved from a study of T cells in Graves' hyperthyroidism and ophthalmopathy. RNA transcripts served as the template for amplifying TCR beta CDR3 regions. Using the HTBI primer set, a first-round RT-PCR was run on the TCR CDR3. TCRdb re-analysed the multiplex PCR reads in MiXCR, keeping a single row per CDR3 protein. The sample has hundreds of thousands of distinct CDR3 sequences; over 15% are singletons. This clonotype has a handful of counts. Trimming cost V 3 bases and J 4 bases; bases outside gene matches: 4. The CDR3 sequence is 14 residues long. Per germline, CDR1 MRHNA and CDR2 SNTAGT.

This TCR derives from a woman aged 18-29 years with Graves' hyperthyroidism. This rearrangement joins TRBV6-4 to TRBJ1-2; 8 bases agree with TRBD1. Specimen: blood. CDR3 coding DNA: TGTGCCAGCAGTGAATCCGACAGGGGCTATGGCTACACCTTC. This translates into CASSESDRGYGYTF.